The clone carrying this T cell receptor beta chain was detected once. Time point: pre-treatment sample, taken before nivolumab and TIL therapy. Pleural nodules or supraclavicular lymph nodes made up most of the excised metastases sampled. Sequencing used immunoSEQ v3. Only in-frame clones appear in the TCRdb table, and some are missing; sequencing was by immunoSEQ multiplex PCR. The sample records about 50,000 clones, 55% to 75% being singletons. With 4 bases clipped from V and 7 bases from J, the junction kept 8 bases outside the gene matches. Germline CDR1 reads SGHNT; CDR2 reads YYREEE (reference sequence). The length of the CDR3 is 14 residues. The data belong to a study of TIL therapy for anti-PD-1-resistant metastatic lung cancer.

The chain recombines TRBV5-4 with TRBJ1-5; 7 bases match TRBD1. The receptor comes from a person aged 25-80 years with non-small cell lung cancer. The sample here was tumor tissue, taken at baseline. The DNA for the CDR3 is TGTGCCAGCAGCCGGACAGGTGAGGGGCAGCCCCAGCATTTT. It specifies CASSRTGEGQPQHF.